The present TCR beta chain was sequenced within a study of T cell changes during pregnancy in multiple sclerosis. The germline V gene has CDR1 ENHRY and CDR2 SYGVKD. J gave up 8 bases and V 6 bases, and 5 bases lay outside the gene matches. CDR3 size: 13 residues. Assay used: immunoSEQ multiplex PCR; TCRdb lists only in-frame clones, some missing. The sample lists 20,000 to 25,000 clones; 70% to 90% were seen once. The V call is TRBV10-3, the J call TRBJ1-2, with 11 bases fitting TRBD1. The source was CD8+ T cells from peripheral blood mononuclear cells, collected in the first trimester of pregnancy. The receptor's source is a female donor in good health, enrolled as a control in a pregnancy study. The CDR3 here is CAISGQGARGYTF. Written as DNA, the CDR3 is TGTGCCATCAGCGGACAGGGGGCGAGGGGCTACACCTTC.